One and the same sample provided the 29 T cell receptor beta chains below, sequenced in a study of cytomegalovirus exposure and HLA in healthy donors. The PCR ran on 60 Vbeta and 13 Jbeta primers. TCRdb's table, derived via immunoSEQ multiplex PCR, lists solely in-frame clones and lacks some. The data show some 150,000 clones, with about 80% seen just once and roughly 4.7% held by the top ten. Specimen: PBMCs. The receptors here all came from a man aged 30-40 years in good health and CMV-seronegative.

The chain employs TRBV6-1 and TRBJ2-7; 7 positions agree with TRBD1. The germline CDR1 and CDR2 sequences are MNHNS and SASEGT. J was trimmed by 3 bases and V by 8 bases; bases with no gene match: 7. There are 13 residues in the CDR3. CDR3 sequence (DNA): TGTGCCAGCGCAGTGACAGGGATCTACGAGCAGTACTTC. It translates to CASAVTGIYEQYF.

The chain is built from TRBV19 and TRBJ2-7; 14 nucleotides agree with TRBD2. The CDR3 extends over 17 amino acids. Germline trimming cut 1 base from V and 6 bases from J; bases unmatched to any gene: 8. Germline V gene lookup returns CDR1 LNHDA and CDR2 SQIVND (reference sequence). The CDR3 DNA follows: TGTGCCAGTAGTATAGGGGGGACTAGCGGGAGATTTGCCGAGCAGTACTTC. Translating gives CASSIGGTSGRFAEQYF.

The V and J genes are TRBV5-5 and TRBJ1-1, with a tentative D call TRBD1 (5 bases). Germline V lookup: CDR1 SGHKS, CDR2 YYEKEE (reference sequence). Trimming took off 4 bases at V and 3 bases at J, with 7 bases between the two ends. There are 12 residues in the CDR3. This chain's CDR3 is CASSPGDTEAFF. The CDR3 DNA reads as TGTGCCAGCAGCCCGGGGGACACTGAAGCTTTCTTT.

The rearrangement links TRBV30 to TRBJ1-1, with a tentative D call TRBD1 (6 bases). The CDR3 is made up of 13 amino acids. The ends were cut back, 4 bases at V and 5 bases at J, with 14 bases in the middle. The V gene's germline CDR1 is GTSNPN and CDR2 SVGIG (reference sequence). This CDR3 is CAWTGGLRTEAFF. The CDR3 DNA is TGTGCCTGGACGGGGGGGCTGAGAACTGAAGCTTTCTTT.

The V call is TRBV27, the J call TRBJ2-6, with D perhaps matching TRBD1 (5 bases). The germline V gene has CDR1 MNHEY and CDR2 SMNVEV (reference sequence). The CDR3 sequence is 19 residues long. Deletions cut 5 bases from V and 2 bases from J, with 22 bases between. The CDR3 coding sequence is TGTGCCAGCAGTCTAAAGGGCAGGGCTTATTTAGCTGGGGCCAACGTCCTGACTTTC. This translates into CASSLKGRAYLAGANVLTF.

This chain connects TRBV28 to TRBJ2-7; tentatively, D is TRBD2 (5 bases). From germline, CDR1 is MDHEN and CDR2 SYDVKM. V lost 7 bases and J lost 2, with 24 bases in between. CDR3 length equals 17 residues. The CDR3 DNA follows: TGTGCCAGCATCCCCAACTTTCGGATAGCGCATACCTACGAGCAGTACTTC. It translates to CASIPNFRIAHTYEQYF.

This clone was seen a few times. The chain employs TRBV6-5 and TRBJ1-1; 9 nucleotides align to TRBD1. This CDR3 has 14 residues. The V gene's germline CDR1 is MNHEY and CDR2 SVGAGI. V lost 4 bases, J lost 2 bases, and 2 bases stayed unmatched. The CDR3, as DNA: TGTGCCAGCAGTTGGGACAGGGTAAACACTGAAGCTTTCTTT. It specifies CASSWDRVNTEAFF.

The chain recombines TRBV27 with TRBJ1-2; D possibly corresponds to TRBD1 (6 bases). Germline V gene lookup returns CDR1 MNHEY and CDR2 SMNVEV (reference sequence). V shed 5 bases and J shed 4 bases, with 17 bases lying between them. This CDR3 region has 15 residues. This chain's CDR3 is CASSPQGGTTYGYTF. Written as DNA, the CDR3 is TGTGCCAGCAGTCCCCAGGGAGGGACAACCTATGGCTACACCTTC.

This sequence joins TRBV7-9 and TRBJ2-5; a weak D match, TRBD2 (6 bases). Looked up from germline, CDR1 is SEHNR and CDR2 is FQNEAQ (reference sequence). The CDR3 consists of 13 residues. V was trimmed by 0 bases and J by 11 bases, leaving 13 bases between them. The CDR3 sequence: CASSLADYGEQYF. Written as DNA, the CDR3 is TGTGCCAGCAGCTTAGCGGACTACGGGGAGCAGTACTTC.

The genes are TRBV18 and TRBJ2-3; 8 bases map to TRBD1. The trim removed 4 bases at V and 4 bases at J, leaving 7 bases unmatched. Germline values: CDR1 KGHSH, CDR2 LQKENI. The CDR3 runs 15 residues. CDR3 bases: TGTGCCAGCTCACGCGGACAGGGTCCCCCAGATACGCAGTATTTT. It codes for CASSRGQGPPDTQYF.

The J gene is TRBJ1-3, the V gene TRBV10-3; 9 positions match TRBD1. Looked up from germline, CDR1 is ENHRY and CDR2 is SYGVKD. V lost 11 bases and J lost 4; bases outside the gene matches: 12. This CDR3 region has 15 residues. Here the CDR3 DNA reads TGTGCCTACGGAGGGGACAGGGATTGGGGAAACACCATATATTTT. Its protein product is CAYGGDRDWGNTIYF.

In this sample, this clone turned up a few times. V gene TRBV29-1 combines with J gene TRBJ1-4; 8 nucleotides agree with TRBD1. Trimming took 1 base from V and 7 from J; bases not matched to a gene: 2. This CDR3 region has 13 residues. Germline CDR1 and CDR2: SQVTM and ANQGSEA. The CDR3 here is CSVEGQGAEKLFF. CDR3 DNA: TGCAGCGTTGAAGGGCAGGGGGCTGAAAAACTGTTTTTT.

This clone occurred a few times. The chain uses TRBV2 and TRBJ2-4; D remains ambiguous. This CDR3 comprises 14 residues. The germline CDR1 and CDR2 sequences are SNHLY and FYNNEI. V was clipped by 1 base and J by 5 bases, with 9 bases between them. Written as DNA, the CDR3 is TGTGCCAGCAGTGAAGGTATAGGAGAAAACATTCAGTACTTC. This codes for CASSEGIGENIQYF.

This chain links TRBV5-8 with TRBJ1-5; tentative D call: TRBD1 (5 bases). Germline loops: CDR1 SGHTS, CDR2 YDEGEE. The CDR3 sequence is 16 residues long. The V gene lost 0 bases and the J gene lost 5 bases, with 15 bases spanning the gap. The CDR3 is CASSLGPGGIYQPQHF. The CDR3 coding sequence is TGTGCCAGCAGCTTGGGCCCCGGGGGGATCTATCAGCCCCAGCATTTT.

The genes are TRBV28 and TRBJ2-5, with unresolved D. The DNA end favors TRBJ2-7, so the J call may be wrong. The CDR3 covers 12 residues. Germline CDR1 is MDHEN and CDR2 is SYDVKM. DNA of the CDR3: TGTGCCACCACCCAATCCTACTACGAGCAGTACTTC. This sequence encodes CATTQSYYEQYF.

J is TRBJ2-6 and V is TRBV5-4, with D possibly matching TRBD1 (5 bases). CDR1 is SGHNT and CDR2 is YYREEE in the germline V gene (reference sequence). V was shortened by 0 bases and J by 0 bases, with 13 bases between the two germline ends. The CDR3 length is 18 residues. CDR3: CASSLAKQESSGANVLTF. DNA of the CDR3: TGTGCCAGCAGCTTGGCCAAACAGGAATCCTCTGGGGCCAACGTCCTGACTTTC. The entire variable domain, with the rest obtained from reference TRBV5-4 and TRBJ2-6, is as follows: ETGVTQSPTHLIKTRGQQVTLRCSSQSGHNTVSWYQQALGQGPQFIFQYYREEENGRGNFPPRFSGLQFPNYSSELNVNALELDDSALYLCASSLAKQESSGANVLTFGAGSRLTVL.

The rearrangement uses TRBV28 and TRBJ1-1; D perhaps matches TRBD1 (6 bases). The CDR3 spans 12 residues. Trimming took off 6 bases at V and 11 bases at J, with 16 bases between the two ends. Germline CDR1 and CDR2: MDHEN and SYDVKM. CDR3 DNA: TGTGCCAGCAGACTCGGACAGTGGGTGGCTTTCTTT. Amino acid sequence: CASRLGQWVAFF. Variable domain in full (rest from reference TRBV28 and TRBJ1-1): DVKVTQSSRYLVKRTGEKVFLECVQDMDHENMFWYRQDPGLGLRLIYFSYDVKMKEKGDIPEGYSVSREKKERFSLILESASTNQTSMYLCASRLGQWVAFFGQGTRLTVV.

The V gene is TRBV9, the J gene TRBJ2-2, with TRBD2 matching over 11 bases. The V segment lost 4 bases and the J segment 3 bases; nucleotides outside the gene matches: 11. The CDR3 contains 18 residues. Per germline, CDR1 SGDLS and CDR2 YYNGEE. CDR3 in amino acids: CASSFEPGTSGYTGELFF. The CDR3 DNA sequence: TGTGCCAGCAGCTTCGAACCTGGGACTAGCGGATACACCGGGGAGCTGTTTTTT. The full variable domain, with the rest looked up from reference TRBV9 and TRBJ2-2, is DSGVTQTPKHLITATGQRVTLRCSPRSGDLSVYWYQQSLDQGLQFLIQYYNGEERAKGNILERFSAQQFPDLHSELNLSSLELGDSALYFCASSFEPGTSGYTGELFFGEGSRLTVL.

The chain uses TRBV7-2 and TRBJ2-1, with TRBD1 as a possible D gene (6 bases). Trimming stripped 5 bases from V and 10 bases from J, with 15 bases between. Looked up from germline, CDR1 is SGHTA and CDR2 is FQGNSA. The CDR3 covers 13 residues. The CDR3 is CASSAYRVWEQFF. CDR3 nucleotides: TGTGCCAGCAGCGCGTACAGGGTCTGGGAGCAGTTCTTC. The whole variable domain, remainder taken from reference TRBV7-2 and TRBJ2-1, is GAGVSQSPSNKVTEKGKDVELRCDPISGHTALYWYRQSLGQGLEFLIYFQGNSAPDKSGLPSDRFSAERTGGSVSTLTIQRTQQEDSAVYLCASSAYRVWEQFFGPGTRLTVL.

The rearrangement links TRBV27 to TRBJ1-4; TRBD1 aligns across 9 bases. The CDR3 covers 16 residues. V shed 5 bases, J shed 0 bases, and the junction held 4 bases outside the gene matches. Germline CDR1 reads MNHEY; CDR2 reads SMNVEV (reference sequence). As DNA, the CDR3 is TGTGCCAGCAGTCTCGGGACAGGGTCAACTAATGAAAAACTGTTTTTT. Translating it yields CASSLGTGSTNEKLFF.

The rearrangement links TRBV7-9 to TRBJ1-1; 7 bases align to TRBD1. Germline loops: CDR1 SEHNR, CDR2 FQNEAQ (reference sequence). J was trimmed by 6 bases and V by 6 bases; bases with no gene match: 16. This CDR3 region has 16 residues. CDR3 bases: TGTGCCAGCAGTAGGGGACAGACGGACCTCGGGGCTGAAGCTTTCTTT. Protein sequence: CASSRGQTDLGAEAFF. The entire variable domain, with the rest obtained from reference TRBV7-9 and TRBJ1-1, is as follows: DTGVSQNPRHKITKRGQNVTFRCDPISEHNRLYWYRQTLGQGPEFLTYFQNEAQLEKSRLLSDRFSAERPKGSFSTLEIQRTEQGDSAMYLCASSRGQTDLGAEAFFGQGTRLTVV.

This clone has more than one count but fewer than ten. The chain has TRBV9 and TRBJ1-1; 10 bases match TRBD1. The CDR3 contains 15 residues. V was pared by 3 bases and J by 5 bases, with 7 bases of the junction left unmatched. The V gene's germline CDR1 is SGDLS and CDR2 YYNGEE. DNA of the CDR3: TGTGCCAGCAGCGCATTGACAGGGGGCGGGACTGAAGCTTTCTTT. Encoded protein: CASSALTGGGTEAFF.

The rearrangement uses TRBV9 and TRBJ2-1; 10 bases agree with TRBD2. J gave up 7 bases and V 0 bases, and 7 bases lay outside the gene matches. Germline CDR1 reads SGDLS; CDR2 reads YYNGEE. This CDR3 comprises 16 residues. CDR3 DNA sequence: TGTGCCAGCAGCGTAGAGGGGGGGGGACTAGCGAATGAGCAGTTCTTC. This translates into CASSVEGGGLANEQFF.

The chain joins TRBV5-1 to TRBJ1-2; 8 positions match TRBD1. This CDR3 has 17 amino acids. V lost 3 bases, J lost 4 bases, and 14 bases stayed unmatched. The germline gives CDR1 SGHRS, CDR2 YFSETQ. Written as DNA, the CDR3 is TGCGCCAGCAGCTCGGACTATAGGGACAGGTCCGTCTATGGCTACACCTTC. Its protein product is CASSSDYRDRSVYGYTF.

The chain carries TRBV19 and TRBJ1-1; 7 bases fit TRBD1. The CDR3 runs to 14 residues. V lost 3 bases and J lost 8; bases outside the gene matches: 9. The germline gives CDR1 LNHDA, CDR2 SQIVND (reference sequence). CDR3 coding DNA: TGTGCCAGTAGTATTGGGGGGACAGCCTCCGAAGCTTTCTTT. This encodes CASSIGGTASEAFF.

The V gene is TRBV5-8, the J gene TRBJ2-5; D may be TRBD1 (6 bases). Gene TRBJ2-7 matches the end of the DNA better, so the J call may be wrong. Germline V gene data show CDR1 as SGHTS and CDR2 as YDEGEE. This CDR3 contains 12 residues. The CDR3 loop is CASRKQGYEQYF. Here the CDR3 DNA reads TGTGCCAGCAGAAAACAGGGTTACGAGCAGTACTTC.

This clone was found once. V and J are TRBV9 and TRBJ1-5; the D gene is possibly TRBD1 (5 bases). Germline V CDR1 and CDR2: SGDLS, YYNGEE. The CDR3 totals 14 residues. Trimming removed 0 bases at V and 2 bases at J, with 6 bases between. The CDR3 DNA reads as TGTGCCAGCAGCGTAGGACAGCGCAATCAGCCCCAGCATTTT. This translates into CASSVGQRNQPQHF.

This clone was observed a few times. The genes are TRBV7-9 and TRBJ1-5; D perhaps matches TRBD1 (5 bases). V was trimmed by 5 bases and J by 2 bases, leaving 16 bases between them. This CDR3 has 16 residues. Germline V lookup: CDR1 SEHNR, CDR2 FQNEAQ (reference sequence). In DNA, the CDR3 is TGTGCCAGCAGCCCACCCGGGGGTCAGGGCAATCAGCCCCAGCATTTT. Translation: CASSPPGGQGNQPQHF.

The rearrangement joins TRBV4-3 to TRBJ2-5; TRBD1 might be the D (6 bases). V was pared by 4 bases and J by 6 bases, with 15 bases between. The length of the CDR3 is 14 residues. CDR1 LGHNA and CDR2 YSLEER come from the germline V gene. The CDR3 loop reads CASSRLTGQKTQYF. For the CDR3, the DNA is TGCGCCAGCAGCCGTCTGACAGGACAAAAGACCCAGTACTTC.